What follows describes a single T cell receptor (beta chain). Its target is not known. This record belongs to a study of T cell responses to AZD1222 COVID-19 vaccine. Study-wide results and caveats: Baseline seropositivity characterized only a handful of AZD1222 recipients. None of the repertoires were sampled until the peak T cell response had passed. Spike-specific TCR breadth and depth rose after two AZD1222 doses. Mostly white British, mostly female donors; authors suggested clonal diversity may be underestimated.

Clones were read by immunoSEQ multiplex PCR, and TCRdb kept only the in-frame ones, dropping some. The table has more than 150,000 clones, over 75% seen once. The CDR3 length is 12 residues. Trimming took off 2 bases at V and 8 bases at J, with 9 bases between the two ends. Per the germline V gene, CDR1 is MNHEY and CDR2 is SVGAGI. Source: peripheral blood, taken on day 0 of AZD1222 vaccination. The V call is TRBV6-5, the J call TRBJ1-2; possible D gene TRBD1, 6 bases. This sequence originates from an adult in good health. The CDR3 spells CASSYADRGYTF. The CDR3 DNA reads TGTGCCAGCAGTTACGCAGACAGGGGCTACACCTTC.